These 10 T cell receptor beta chains were all obtained from the same sample, sequenced in a study of cytomegalovirus exposure and HLA in healthy donors (dated by TCRdb to 2016 to 2017). The library was prepared using the immunoSEQ multiplex PCR assay. For the multiplex PCR, a mixture combining 60 forward primers for TCR Vbeta segments and 13 reverse primers for TCR Jbeta segments was used. TCRdb's version of the immuneACCESS table is confined to in-frame rearrangements and falls short of the full clone set. An unresolved V gene accounts for under half of the shortfall where checked; the remainder is of unknown origin. Within this sample are about 140,000 clones, with more than 75% of them counted one time only. The ten top clones hold approximately 3% of the sample. Sequences were obtained from PBMCs. Receptors were obtained from a female donor in good health and CMV-seronegative.

This clone has a handful of counts. This chain connects TRBV14 to TRBJ1-4; D might be TRBD1 (5 bases). This CDR3 is built from 13 residues. Trimming took off 3 bases at V and 15 bases at J, with 17 bases between the two ends. Germline V gene lookup returns CDR1 SGHDN and CDR2 FVKESK. The CDR3 DNA is TGTGCCAGCAGCCAGTGGCAGGGCGCACCATTGTTTTTT. Its translation is CASSQWQGAPLFF. Using reference TRBV14 and TRBJ1-4 for the parts outside the CDR3, the full variable domain is EAGVTQFPSHSVIEKGQTVTLRCDPISGHDNLYWYRRVMGKEIKFLLHFVKESKQDESGMPNNRFLAERTGGTYSTLKVQPAELEDSGVYFCASSQWQGAPLFFGSGTQLSVL.

This clone was recorded only once. This sequence joins TRBV5-1 and TRBJ1-1, with a tentative D call TRBD1 (5 bases). Germline V gene data show CDR1 as SGHRS and CDR2 as YFSETQ. V lost 0 bases, J lost 0 bases, and 12 bases lay in between. The CDR3 is 16 amino acids. The DNA for the CDR3 is TGCGCCAGCAGCTTGGCCGCTTGGGGCTTGAACACTGAAGCTTTCTTT. Its translation: CASSLAAWGLNTEAFF.

The genes are TRBV7-3 and TRBJ2-7; 7 nucleotides match TRBD2. In germline, CDR1 is SGHTA, CDR2 FQGTGA. V gave up 8 bases and J gave up 7 bases; unmatched junction bases: 8. This CDR3 is built from 12 residues. CDR3 in amino acids: CASGEGPGEQYF. The CDR3 coding sequence is TGTGCCAGCGGGGAGGGCCCGGGTGAGCAGTACTTC.

On this clone: A read error is possible here, since a much larger clone lies one base away. Other nucleotide sequences in the sample specify the same CDR3. The rearrangement joins TRBV7-3 to TRBJ1-1; D is perhaps TRBD1 (5 bases). The CDR3 length is 13 residues. Per germline, CDR1 SGHTA and CDR2 FQGTGA. With 3 bases removed from V and 1 base from J, the gap between germline ends came to 6 bases. CDR3 DNA: TGTGCCAGCAGCTTGACAGCGAACACTGAAGCTTTCTTT. This translates into CASSLTANTEAFF.

The chain combines TRBV7-9 with TRBJ2-2; 8 positions match TRBD1. The CDR3 is 15 amino acids. J gave up 5 bases and V 5 bases, and 7 bases lay outside the gene matches. Germline values: CDR1 SEHNR, CDR2 FQNEAQ (reference sequence). Written as DNA, the CDR3 is TGTGCCAGCAGCAGCAGGGGGCAGTGGACCGGGGAGCTGTTTTTT. This sequence encodes CASSSRGQWTGELFF.

V usage is TRBV5-4 and J usage is TRBJ1-2; 11 nucleotides agree with TRBD1. Germline loops: CDR1 SGHNT, CDR2 YYREEE (reference sequence). This CDR3 has 15 amino acids. Unmatched junction bases numbered 6, after V lost 4 bases and J lost 4 bases. DNA for the CDR3: TGTGCCAGCAGCAAGGGACAGGGGGAGAGCTATGGCTACACCTTC. This translates into CASSKGQGESYGYTF.

The gene calls are TRBV9 and TRBJ1-2; TRBD1 aligns across 11 bases. The CDR3 is 13 residues long. With 3 bases clipped from V and 8 bases from J, the junction kept 3 bases outside the gene matches. CDR1 and CDR2 (germline): SGDLS, YYNGEE. The CDR3 region is CASSEGQGVGYTF. The CDR3 DNA sequence: TGTGCCAGCAGCGAGGGACAGGGGGTGGGCTACACCTTC.

In nucleotides, the CDR3 is TGTGCCAGCAGCCAAGATCTAGGGAACACTGAAGCTTTCTTT. The encoded protein is CASSQDLGNTEAFF. The chain has TRBV14 and TRBJ1-1, with D unresolved. V lost 0 bases and J lost 1, with 6 bases in between. CDR1 and CDR2 from the germline V gene are SGHDN and FVKESK. This CDR3 region has 14 residues.

The genes are TRBV25-1 and TRBJ2-3, with 9 bases identical to TRBD2. The V and J ends lost 5 bases and 1 base, in that order; junction bases with no gene match: 1. CDR3 size: 14 residues. Germline V gene sequence: CDR1 MGHDK, CDR2 SYGVNS. The CDR3 DNA is TGTGCCAGCAGTTCTAGCGGGGGCACAGATACGCAGTATTTT. It translates to CASSSSGGTDTQYF.

V is TRBV4-3 and J is TRBJ2-1; 10 bases are shared with TRBD2. The germline V gene has CDR1 LGHNA and CDR2 YSLEER. The CDR3 runs 16 residues. J was trimmed by 5 bases and V by 1 base; bases with no gene match: 5. DNA for the CDR3: TGCGCCAGCAGCCAAGGGTGGCTAGCGGGGGACAATGAGCAGTTCTTC. Translated: CASSQGWLAGDNEQFF.